The 15 T cell receptor beta chains given below trace back to one sample, sequenced in a study of cytomegalovirus exposure and HLA in healthy donors (dated by TCRdb to about 2017). The library came from the immunoSEQ multiplex PCR assay. For the multiplex PCR, a mixture combining 60 forward primers for TCR Vbeta segments and 13 reverse primers for TCR Jbeta segments was used. Here the immuneACCESS table is served through TCRdb, limited to in-frame sequences with V and J called. Missing clones are a known gap in these copies; in checked studies unresolved V genes cover under half, and the rest lacks a known reason. The sample table holds fewer than 150,000 clones, of which just over 70% were seen once. Of the sample, 1.5% to 2% falls within the top ten clones. The sequencing sample was made of PBMCs. The receptors come from a woman under 40 in good health and CMV-seronegative.

This clone showed up just a few times. The chain couples TRBV7-2 to TRBJ2-5, with D hard to call. Trimming stripped 4 bases from V and 7 bases from J, with 10 bases between. The CDR3 spans 12 residues. Germline V gene lookup returns CDR1 SGHTA and CDR2 FQGNSA. The CDR3 here is CASSSQVSTQYF. The CDR3 nucleotides read TGTGCCAGCAGCTCTCAGGTGTCGACCCAGTACTTC.

In its sample, this clone was seen once. This chain connects TRBV6-5 to TRBJ2-3; 12 nucleotides match TRBD2. The CDR3 contains 14 residues. After removal of 4 bases from V and 8 bases from J, the junction contained 4 bases not matched to a gene. Germline V lookup: CDR1 MNHEY, CDR2 SVGAGI. For the CDR3, the DNA is TGTGCCAGCAGTTCCGCTAGCGGGAGGGCTACGCAGTATTTT. This gives the protein CASSSASGRATQYF.

In nucleotides, the CDR3 is TGCGCCAGCAGCTTGTCGTCCGCAGGCACTGAAGCTTTCTTT. Its protein is CASSLSSAGTEAFF. The chain uses TRBV5-1 and TRBJ1-1; D remains ambiguous. This CDR3 region has 14 residues. Between the trimmed V and J ends, which lost 1 base and 4 bases, there was a span of 11 bases. CDR1 and CDR2 (germline): SGHRS, YFSETQ. The variable domain in full, completed from reference TRBV5-1 and TRBJ1-1, reads KAGVTQTPRYLIKTRGQQVTLSCSPISGHRSVSWYQQTPGQGLQFLFEYFSETQRNKGNFPGRFSGRQFSNSRSEMNVSTLELGDSALYLCASSLSSAGTEAFFGQGTRLTVV.

The chain joins TRBV27 to TRBJ1-5, with D possibly TRBD1 on 5 matching bases. Germline CDR1 MNHEY, CDR2 SMNVEV (reference sequence). Trimming pared 5 bases from V and 2 bases from J, leaving 13 bases between. The CDR3 contains 15 residues. Here the CDR3 reads CASSPQGGGNQPQHF. CDR3 DNA: TGTGCCAGCAGTCCTCAGGGTGGAGGCAATCAGCCCCAGCATTTT.

The rearrangement joins TRBV18 to TRBJ2-7; 11 positions match TRBD2. Germline values: CDR1 KGHSH, CDR2 LQKENI. J lost 2 bases, V lost 1 base, and 7 bases had no gene match. The CDR3 loop spans 17 amino acids. The CDR3 DNA follows: TGTGCCAGCTCACCACTCCCTGGGACTAGCGGACCCTACGAGCAGTACTTC. It encodes CASSPLPGTSGPYEQYF.

DNA of the CDR3: TGCGCCAGCAGCTTGGCGGCGTCGACGGGGGAGCAGTTCTTC. Protein product: CASSLAASTGEQFF. The chain combines TRBV5-1 with TRBJ2-1; possibly TRBD2 for D (5 bases). Germline lookup yields CDR1 SGHRS and CDR2 YFSETQ. Trimming shortened V by 0 bases and J by 10 bases, and 14 bases separated the two germline ends. This CDR3 is 14 amino acids long.

The genes are TRBV28 and TRBJ1-2, with a possible D match to TRBD1 (5 bases). V was cut by 3 bases and J by 8 bases, with 13 bases left in between. The CDR3 contains 13 residues. Per the germline V gene, CDR1 is MDHEN and CDR2 is SYDVKM. The CDR3, as DNA: TGTGCCAGCAGTTTTCTCCTCGGGGGAGGCTACACCTTC. It yields the protein CASSFLLGGGYTF.

The CDR3 DNA follows: TGTGCCAGCAGCTCCTGGGACAGGGCCGGACACGGGGAGCTGTTTTTT. Its translation is CASSSWDRAGHGELFF. This rearrangement joins TRBV7-8 to TRBJ2-2, with 9 bases aligning to TRBD1. With 4 bases clipped from V and 7 bases from J, the junction kept 10 bases outside the gene matches. CDR1 is SGHVS, CDR2 FQNEAQ, per germline. The CDR3 contains 16 residues.

This rearrangement joins TRBV11-3 to TRBJ2-3; 10 bases are a match to TRBD1. With V trimmed by 3 bases and J by 4 bases, 4 bases remained unmatched. The CDR3 consists of 15 residues. CDR1 and CDR2 from the germline V gene are SGHNT and YENEEA. CDR3 DNA sequence: TGTGCCAGCAGCTTTAGGGACAGGGGATCAGATACGCAGTATTTT. Protein: CASSFRDRGSDTQYF.

The chain couples TRBV29-1 to TRBJ1-2; D might be TRBD1 (6 bases). The germline gives CDR1 SQVTM, CDR2 ANQGSEA. V lost 4 bases, J lost 2 bases, and 11 bases lay in between. The CDR3 loop spans 13 amino acids. The CDR3 nucleotides read TGCAGCGTTGTAACAGGGATGAACTATGGCTACACCTTC. It codes for CSVVTGMNYGYTF.

V is TRBV25-1 and J is TRBJ2-2, with 10 bases identical to TRBD2. Trimming cost V 3 bases and J 4 bases; bases outside gene matches: 5. CDR1 and CDR2 (germline): MGHDK, SYGVNS. CDR3 length: 16 residues. CDR3 protein: CASSDLAGEVTGELFF. DNA of the CDR3: TGTGCCAGCAGTGACCTAGCGGGGGAGGTCACCGGGGAGCTGTTTTTT.

The chain has TRBV7-9 and TRBJ2-7; tentatively, D is TRBD2 (5 bases). Germline V lookup: CDR1 SEHNR, CDR2 FQNEAQ (reference sequence). The CDR3 extends over 14 amino acids. V dropped 5 bases and J dropped 3 bases, with 14 bases sitting between them. This chain's CDR3 is CASSHRRLNYEQYV. In nucleotides, the CDR3 is TGTGCCAGCAGCCATCGGAGACTAAACTACGAGCAGTACGTC.

This rearrangement joins TRBV7-9 to TRBJ2-7, with D perhaps matching TRBD2 (6 bases). CDR1 and CDR2 from the germline V gene are SEHNR and FQNEAQ (reference sequence). Trimming left V 5 bases short and J 7 bases short, with 15 bases between. CDR3 length equals 13 residues. The CDR3 sequence is CASSPRAAGEQYV. DNA for the CDR3: TGTGCCAGCAGCCCACGGGCCGCGGGGGAGCAGTACGTC.

The chain combines TRBV11-2 with TRBJ2-2; TRBD2 might be the D (6 bases). The CDR3 totals 16 residues. V was trimmed by 5 bases and J by 0 bases, leaving 13 bases between them. Germline lookup yields CDR1 SGHAT and CDR2 FQNNGV. The DNA for the CDR3 is TGTGCCAGCAGCCCCCGAGGAGGGGCGAACACCGGGGAGCTGTTTTTT. This encodes CASSPRGGANTGELFF.

The chain recombines TRBV4-1 with TRBJ2-2; 7 bases align to TRBD1. The CDR3 consists of 17 residues. V trimming: 5 bases; J trimming: 0 bases; junction bases outside the gene matches: 9. Germline assignment: CDR1 MGHRA and CDR2 YSYEKL. For the CDR3, the DNA is TGCGCCAGCAGCAAATTCTCCGGGACAGCGAACACCGGGGAGCTGTTTTTT. Encoded protein: CASSKFSGTANTGELFF.